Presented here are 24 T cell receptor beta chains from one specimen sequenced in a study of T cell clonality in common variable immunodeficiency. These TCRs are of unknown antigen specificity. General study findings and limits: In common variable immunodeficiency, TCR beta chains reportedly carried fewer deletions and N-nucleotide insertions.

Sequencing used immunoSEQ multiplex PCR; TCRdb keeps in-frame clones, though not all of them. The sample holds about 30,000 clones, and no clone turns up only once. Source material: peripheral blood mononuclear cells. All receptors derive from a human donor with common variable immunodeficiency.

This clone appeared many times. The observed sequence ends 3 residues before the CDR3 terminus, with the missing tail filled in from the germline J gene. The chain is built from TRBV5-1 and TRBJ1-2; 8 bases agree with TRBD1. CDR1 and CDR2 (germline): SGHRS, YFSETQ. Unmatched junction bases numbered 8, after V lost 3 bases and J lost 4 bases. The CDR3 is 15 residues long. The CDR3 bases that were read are TGCGCCAGCAGCTCCCTCCCGGACAGGGTCTATGGC. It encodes CASSSLPDRVYG. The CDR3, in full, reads CASSSLPDRVYGYTF. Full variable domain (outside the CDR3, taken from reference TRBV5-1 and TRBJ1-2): KAGVTQTPRYLIKTRGQQVTLSCSPISGHRSVSWYQQTPGQGLQFLFEYFSETQRNKGNFPGRFSGRQFSNSRSEMNVSTLELGDSALYLCASSSLPDRVYGYTFGSGTRLTVV.

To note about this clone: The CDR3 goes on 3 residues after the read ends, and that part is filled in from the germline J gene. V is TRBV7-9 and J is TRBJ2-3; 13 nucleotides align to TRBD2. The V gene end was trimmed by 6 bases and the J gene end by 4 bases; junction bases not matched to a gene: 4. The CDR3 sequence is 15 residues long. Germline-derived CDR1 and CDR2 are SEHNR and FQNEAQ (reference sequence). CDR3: CASRPLAGGSDTQYF. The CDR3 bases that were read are TGTGCCAGCAGACCACTAGCGGGGGGGTCAGATACG.

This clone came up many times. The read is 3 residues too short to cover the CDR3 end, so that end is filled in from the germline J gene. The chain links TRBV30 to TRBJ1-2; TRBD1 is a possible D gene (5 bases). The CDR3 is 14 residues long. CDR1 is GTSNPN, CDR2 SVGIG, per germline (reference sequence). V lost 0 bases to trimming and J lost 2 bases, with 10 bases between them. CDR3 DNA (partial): TGTGCCTGGAGTGTACCCCAGGGCAACTATGGC. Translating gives CAWSVPQGNYG. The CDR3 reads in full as CAWSVPQGNYGYTF.

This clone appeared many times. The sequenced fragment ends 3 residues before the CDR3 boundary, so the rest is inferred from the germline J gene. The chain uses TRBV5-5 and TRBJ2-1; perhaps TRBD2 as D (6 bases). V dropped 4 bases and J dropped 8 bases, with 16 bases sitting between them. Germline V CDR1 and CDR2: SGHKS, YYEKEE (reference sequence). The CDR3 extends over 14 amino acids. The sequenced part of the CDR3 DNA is TGTGCCAGCAGCCCTTGGACTAAGGTCTATGAG. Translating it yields CASSPWTKVYE. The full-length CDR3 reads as CASSPWTKVYEQFF. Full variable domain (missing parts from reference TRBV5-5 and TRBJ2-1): DAGVTQSPTHLIKTRGQQVTLRCSPISGHKSVSWYQQVLGQGPQFIFQYYEKEERGRGNFPDRFSARQFPNYSSELNVNALLLGDSALYLCASSPWTKVYEQFFGPGTRLTVL.

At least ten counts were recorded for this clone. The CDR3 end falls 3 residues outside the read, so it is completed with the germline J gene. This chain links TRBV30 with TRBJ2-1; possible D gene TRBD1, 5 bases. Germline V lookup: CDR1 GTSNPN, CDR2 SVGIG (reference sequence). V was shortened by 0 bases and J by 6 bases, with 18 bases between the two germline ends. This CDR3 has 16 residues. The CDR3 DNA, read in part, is TGTGCCTGGAGTGTATTAGGCAGGGCGGTTTCCAATGAG. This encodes CAWSVLGRAVSNE. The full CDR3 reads CAWSVLGRAVSNEQFF.

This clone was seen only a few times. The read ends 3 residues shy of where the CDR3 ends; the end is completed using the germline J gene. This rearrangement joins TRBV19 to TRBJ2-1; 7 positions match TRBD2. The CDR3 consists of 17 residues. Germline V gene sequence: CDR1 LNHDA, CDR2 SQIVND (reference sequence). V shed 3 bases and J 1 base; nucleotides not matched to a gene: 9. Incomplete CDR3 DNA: TGTGCCAGTAGTATCGGGCGGGGGATAGGGTCCTACAATGAG. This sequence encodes CASSIGRGIGSYNE. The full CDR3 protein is CASSIGRGIGSYNEQFF. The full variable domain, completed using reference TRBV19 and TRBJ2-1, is DGGITQSPKYLFRKEGQNVTLSCEQNLNHDAMYWYRQDPGQGLRLIYYSQIVNDFQKGDIAEGYSVSREKKESFPLTVTSAQKNPTAFYLCASSIGRGIGSYNEQFFGPGTRLTVL.

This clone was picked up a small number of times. CDR3 loop: CASRGGGEETQYF. CDR3 DNA (partial): TGTGCCAGTAGGGGGGGTGGGGAGGAGACC. The rearrangement links TRBV19 to TRBJ2-5, with TRBD2 as a possible D gene (6 bases). The read terminates 3 residues ahead of where the CDR3 ends, so the germline J gene completes it. Germline V CDR1 and CDR2: LNHDA, SQIVND (reference sequence). The germline V and J ends were trimmed by 6 bases and 5 bases, with 13 bases remaining between them. The CDR3 sequence is 13 residues long.

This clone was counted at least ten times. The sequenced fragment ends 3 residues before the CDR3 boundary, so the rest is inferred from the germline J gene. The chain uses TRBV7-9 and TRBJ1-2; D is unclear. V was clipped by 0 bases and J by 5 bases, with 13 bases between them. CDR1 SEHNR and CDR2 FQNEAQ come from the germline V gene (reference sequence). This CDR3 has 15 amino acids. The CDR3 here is CASSLAAPRTYGYTF. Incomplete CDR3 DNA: TGTGCCAGCAGCTTAGCGGCCCCCAGAACGTATGGC.

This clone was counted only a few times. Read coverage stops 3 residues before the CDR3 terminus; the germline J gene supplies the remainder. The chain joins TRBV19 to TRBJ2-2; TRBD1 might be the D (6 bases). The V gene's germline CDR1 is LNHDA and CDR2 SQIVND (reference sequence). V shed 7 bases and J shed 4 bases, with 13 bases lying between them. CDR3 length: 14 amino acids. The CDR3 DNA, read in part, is TGTGCCAGTACTCAGGACAGACTCACCGGGGAG. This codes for CASTQDRLTGE. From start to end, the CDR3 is CASTQDRLTGELFF.

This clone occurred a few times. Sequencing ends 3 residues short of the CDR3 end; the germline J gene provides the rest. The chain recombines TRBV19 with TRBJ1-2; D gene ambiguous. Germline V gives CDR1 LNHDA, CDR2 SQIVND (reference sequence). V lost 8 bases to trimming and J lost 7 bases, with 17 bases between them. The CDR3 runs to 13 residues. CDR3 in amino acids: CASEQQNYGGYTF. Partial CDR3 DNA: TGTGCCAGTGAGCAGCAGAACTATGGTGGC.

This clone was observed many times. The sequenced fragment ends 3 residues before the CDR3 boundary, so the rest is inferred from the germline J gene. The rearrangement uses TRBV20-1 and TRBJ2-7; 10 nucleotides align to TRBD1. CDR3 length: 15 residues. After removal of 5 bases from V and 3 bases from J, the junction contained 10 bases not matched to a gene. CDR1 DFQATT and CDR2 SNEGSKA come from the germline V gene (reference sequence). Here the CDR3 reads CSARLQGQGLYEQYF. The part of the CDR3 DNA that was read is TGCAGTGCTCGCCTACAGGGACAGGGGCTCTACGAG.

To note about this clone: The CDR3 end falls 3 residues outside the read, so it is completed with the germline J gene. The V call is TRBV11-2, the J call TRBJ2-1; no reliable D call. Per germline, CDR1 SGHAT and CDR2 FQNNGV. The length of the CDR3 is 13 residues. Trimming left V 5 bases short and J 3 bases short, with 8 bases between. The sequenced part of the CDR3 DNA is TGTGCCAGCAGCGAGACGGGCTACAATGAG. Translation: CASSETGYNE. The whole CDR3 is CASSETGYNEQFF.

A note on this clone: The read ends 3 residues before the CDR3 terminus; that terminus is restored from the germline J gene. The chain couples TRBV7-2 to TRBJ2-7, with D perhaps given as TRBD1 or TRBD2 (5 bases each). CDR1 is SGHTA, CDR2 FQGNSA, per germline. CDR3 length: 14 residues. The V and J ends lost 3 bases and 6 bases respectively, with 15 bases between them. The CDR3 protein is CASSFRSMRGEQYF. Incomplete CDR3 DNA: TGTGCCAGCAGCTTTAGAAGTATGAGGGGCGAG.

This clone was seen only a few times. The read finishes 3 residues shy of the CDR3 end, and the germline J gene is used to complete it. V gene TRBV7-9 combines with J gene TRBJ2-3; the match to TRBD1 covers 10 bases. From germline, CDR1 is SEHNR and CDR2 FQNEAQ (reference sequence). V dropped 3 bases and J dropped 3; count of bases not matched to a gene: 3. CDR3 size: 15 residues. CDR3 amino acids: CASSFRDRGTDTQYF. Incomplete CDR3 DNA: TGTGCCAGCAGCTTCCGGGACAGGGGAACAGATACG. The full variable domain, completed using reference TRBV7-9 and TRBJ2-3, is DTGVSQNPRHKITKRGQNVTFRCDPISEHNRLYWYRQTLGQGPEFLTYFQNEAQLEKSRLLSDRFSAERPKGSFSTLEIQRTEQGDSAMYLCASSFRDRGTDTQYFGPGTRLTVL.

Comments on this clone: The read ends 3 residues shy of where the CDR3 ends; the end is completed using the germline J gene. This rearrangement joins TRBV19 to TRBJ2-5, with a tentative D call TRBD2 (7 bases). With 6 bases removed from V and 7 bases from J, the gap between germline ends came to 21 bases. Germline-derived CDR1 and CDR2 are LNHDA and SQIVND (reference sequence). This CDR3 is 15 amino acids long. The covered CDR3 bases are TGTGCCAGTAGAGATAGTGGGGGGGCCCTGGGGACC. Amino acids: CASRDSGGALGT. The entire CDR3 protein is CASRDSGGALGTQYF.

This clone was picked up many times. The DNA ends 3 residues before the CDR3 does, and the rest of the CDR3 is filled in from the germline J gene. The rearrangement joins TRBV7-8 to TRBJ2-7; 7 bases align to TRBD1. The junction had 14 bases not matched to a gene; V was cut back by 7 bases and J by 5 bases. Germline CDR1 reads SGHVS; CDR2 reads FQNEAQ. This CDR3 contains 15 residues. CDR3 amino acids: CASIEVEGALNEQYF. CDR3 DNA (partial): TGTGCCAGCATCGAAGTCGAGGGGGCGCTTAACGAG. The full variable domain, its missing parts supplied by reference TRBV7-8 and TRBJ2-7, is GAGVSQSPRYKVAKRGQDVALRCDPISGHVSLFWYQQALGQGPEFLTYFQNEAQLDKSGLPSDRFFAERPEGSVSTLKIQRTQQEDSAVYLCASIEVEGALNEQYFGPGTRLTVT.

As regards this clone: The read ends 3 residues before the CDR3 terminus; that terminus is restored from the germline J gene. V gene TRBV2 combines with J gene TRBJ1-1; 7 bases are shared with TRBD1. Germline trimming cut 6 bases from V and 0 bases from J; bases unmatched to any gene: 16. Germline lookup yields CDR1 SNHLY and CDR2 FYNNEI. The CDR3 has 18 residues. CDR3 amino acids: CASSSDRVSPFMNTEAFF. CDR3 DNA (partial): TGTGCCAGCAGCTCTGACAGGGTTTCCCCATTTATGAACACTGAA.

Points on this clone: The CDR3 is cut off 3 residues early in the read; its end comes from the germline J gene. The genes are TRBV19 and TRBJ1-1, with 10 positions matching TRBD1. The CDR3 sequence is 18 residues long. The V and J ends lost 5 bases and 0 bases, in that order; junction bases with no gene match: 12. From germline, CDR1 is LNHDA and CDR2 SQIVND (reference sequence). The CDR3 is CASSRGVGTGDVNTEAFF. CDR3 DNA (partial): TGTGCCAGTAGTCGAGGGGTGGGGACAGGGGATGTGAACACTGAA. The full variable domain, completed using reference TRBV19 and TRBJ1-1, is DGGITQSPKYLFRKEGQNVTLSCEQNLNHDAMYWYRQDPGQGLRLIYYSQIVNDFQKGDIAEGYSVSREKKESFPLTVTSAQKNPTAFYLCASSRGVGTGDVNTEAFFGQGTRLTVV.

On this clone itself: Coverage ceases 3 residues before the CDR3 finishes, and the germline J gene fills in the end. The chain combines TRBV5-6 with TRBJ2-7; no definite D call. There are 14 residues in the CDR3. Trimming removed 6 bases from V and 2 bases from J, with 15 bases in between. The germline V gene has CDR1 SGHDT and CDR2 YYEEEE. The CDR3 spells CASTLAARTYEQYF. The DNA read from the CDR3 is TGTGCCAGCACCCTTGCGGCCAGAACCTACGAG.

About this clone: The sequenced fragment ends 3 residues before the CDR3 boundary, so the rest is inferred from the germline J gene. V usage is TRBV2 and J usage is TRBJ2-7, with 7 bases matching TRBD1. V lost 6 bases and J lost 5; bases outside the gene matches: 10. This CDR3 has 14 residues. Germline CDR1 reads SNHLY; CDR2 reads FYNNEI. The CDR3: CASSLTGYAHEQYF. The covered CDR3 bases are TGTGCCAGCAGCCTGACAGGGTATGCCCACGAG.

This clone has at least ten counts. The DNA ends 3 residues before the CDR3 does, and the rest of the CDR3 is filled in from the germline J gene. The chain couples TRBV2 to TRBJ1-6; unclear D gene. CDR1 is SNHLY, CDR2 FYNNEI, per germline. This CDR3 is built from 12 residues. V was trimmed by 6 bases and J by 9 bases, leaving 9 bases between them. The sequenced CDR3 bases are TGTGCCAGCAGAACTTTTAGTTCACCC. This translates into CASRTFSSP. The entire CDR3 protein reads CASRTFSSPLHF.

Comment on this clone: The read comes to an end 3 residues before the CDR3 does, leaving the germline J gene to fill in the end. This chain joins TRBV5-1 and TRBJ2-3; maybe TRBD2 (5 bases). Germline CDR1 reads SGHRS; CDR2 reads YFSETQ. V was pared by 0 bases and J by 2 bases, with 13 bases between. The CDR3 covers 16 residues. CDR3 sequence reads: CASSLGSGELTDTQYF. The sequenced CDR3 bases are TGCGCCAGCAGCTTGGGGTCCGGGGAACTCACAGATACG.

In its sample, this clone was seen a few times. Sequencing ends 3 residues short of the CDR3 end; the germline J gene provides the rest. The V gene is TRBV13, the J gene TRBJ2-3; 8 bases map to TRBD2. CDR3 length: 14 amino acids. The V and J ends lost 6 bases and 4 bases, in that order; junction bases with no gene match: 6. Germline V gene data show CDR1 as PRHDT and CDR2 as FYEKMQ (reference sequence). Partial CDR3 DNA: TGTGCCAGCAGAAACGGGGGGGCCGCAGATACG. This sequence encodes CASRNGGAADT. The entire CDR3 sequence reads CASRNGGAADTQYF.

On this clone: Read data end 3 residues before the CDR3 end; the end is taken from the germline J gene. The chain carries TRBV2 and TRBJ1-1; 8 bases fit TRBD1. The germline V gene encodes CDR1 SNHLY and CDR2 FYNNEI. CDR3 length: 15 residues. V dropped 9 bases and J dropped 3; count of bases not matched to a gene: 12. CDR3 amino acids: CARMWTGNTYTEAFF. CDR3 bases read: TGTGCCAGGATGTGGACAGGGAATACGTACACTGAA.